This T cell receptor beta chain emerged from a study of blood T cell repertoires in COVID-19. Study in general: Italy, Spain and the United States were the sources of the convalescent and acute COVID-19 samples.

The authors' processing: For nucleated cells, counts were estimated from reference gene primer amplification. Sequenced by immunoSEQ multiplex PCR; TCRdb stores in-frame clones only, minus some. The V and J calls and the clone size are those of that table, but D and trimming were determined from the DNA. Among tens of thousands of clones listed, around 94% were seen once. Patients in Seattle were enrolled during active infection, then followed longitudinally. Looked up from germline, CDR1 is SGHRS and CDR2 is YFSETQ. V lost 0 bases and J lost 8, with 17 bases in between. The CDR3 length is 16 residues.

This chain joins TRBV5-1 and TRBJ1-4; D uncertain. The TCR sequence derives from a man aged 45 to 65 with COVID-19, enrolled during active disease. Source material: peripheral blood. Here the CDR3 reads CASSLDEAGSREKLFF. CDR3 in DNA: TGCGCCAGCAGCTTGGATGAGGCGGGGAGTCGAGAAAAACTGTTTTTT.